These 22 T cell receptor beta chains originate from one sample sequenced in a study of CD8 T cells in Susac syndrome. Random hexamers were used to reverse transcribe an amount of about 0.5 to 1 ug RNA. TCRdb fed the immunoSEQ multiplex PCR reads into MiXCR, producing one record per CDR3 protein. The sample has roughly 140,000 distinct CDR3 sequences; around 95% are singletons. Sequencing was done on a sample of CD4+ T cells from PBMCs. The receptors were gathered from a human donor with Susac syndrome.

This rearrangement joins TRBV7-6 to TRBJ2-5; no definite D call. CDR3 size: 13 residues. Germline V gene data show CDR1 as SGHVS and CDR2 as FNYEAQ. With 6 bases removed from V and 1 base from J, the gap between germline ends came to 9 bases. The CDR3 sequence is CASSLRVQETQYF. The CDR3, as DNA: TGTGCCAGCAGTTTACGGGTCCAAGAGACCCAGTACTTC.

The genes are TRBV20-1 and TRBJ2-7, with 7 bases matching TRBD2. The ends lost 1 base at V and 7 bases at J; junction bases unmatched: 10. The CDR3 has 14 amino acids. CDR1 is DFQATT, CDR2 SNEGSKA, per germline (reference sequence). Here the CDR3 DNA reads TGCAGTGCTAGAGTCCCTAGCGGAGTCGGGGAGCAGTACTTC. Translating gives CSARVPSGVGEQYF.

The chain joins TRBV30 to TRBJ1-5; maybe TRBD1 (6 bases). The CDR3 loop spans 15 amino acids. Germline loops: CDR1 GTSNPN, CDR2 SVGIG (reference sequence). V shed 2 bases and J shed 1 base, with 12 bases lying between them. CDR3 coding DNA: TGTGCCTGGAGTTCACTGGGACAAAGCAATCAGCCCCAGCATTTT. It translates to CAWSSLGQSNQPQHF.

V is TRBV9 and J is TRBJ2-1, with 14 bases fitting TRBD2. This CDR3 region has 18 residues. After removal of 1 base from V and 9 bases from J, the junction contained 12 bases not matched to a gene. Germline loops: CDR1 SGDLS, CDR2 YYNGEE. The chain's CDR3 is CASSVSGTGTSGSGEQFF. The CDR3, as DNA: TGTGCCAGCAGCGTAAGTGGAACCGGGACTAGCGGGAGCGGTGAGCAGTTCTTC. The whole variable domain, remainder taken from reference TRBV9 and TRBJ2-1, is DSGVTQTPKHLITATGQRVTLRCSPRSGDLSVYWYQQSLDQGLQFLIQYYNGEERAKGNILERFSAQQFPDLHSELNLSSLELGDSALYFCASSVSGTGTSGSGEQFFGPGTRLTVL.

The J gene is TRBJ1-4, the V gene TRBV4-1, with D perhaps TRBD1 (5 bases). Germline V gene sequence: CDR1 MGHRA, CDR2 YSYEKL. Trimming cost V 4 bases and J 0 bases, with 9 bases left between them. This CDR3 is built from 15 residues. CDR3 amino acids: CASSPLQATNEKLFF. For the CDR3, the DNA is TGCGCCAGCAGCCCGCTACAGGCAACTAATGAAAAACTGTTTTTT.

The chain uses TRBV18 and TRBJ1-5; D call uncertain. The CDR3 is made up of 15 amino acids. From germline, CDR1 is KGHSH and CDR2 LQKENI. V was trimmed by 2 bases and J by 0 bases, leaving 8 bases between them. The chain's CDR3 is CASSPGRVSNQPQHF. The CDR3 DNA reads TGTGCCAGCTCACCAGGCCGGGTTAGCAATCAGCCCCAGCATTTT.

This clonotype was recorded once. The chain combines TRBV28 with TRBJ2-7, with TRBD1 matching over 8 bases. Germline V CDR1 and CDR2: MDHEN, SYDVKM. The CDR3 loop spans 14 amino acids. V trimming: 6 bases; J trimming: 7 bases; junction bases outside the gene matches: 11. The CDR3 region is CASRLDRVFGEQYF. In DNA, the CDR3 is TGTGCCAGCAGGCTGGACAGGGTGTTTGGGGAGCAGTACTTC.

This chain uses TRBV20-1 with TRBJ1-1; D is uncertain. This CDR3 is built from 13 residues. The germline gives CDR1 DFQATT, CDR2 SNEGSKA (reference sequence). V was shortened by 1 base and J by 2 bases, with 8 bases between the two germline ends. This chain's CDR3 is CSARVNLNTEAFF. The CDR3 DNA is TGCAGTGCTAGAGTCAACCTCAACACTGAAGCTTTCTTT.

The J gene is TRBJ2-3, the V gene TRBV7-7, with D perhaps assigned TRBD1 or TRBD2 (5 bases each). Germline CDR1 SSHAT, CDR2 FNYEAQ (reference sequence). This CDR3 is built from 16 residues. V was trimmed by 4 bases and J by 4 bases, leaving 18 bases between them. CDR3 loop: CASSSGRTIHPDTQYF. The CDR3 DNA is TGTGCCAGCAGCTCGGGACGGACGATTCATCCAGATACGCAGTATTTT. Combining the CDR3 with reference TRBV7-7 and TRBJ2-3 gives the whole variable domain GAGVSQSPRYKVTKRGQDVTLRCDPISSHATLYWYQQALGQGPEFLTYFNYEAQPDKSGLPSDRFSAERPEGSISTLTIQRTEQRDSAMYRCASSSGRTIHPDTQYFGPGTRLTVL.

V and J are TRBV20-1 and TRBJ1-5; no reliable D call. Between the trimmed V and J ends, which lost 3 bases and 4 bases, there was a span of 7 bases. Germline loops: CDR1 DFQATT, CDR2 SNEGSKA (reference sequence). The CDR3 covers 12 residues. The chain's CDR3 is CSASLQNQPQHF. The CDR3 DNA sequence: TGCAGTGCTAGTTTACAGAATCAGCCCCAGCATTTT.

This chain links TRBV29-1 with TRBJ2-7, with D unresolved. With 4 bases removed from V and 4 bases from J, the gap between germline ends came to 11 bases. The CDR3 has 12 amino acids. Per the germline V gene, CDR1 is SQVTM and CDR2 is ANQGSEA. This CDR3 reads CSVGAGKYEQYF. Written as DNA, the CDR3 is TGCAGCGTTGGGGCAGGAAAATACGAGCAGTACTTC.

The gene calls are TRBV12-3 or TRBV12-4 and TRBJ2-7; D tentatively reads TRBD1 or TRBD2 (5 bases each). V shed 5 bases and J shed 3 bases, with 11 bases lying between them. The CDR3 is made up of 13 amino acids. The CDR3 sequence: CASSRGRFYEQYF. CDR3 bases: TGTGCCAGCAGTCGGGGACGGTTCTACGAGCAGTACTTC.

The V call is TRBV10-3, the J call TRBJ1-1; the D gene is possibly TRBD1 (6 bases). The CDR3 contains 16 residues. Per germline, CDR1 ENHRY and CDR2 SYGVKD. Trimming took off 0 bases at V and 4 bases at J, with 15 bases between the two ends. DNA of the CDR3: TGTGCCATCAGTGAGTCGATAATCAGGGGAGGCACTGAAGCTTTCTTT. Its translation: CAISESIIRGGTEAFF.

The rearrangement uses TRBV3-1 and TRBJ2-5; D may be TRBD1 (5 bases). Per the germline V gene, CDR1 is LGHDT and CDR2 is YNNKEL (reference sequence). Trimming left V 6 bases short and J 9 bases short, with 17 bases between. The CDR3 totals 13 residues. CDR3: CASSLDPGRAQYF. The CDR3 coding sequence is TGTGCCAGCAGTCTGGACCCAGGCAGGGCCCAGTACTTC.

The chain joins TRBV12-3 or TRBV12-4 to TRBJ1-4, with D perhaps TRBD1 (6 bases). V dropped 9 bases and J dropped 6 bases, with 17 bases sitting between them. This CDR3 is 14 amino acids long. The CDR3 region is CASRLQGSHEKLFF. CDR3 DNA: TGTGCCAGTCGACTACAGGGTTCGCATGAAAAACTGTTTTTT.

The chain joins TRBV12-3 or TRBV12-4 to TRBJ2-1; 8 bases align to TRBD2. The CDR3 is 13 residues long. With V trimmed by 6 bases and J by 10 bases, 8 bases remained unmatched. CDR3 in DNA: TGTGCCAGCAGCCGCGGACTAGCCCGAGAGCAGTTCTTC. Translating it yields CASSRGLAREQFF.

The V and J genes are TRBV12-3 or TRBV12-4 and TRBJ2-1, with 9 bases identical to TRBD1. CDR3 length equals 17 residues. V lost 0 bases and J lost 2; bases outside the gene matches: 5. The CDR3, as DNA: TGTGCCAGCAGTTTAGCCGGGACAGGGTTCACCTACAATGAGCAGTTCTTC. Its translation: CASSLAGTGFTYNEQFF.

The CDR3 coding sequence is TGCAGTGCTAGCACGACTTCCAATGAGCAGTTCTTC. It is translated as CSASTTSNEQFF. The chain recombines TRBV20-1 with TRBJ2-1; unclear D gene. Germline loops: CDR1 DFQATT, CDR2 SNEGSKA (reference sequence). This CDR3 contains 12 residues. Deletions cut 3 bases from V and 6 bases from J, with 9 bases between.

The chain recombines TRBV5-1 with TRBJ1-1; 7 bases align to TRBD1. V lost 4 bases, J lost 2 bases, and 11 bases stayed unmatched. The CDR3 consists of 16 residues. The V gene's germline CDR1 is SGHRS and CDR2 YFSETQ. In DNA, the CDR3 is TGCGCCAGCAGCCCCGGGACAGATCGGTTAAACACTGAAGCTTTCTTT. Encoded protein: CASSPGTDRLNTEAFF.

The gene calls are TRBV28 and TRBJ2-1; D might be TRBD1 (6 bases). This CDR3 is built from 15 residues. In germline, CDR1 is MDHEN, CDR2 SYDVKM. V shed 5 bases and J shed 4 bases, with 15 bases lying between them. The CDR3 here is CASSPPRGMYNEQFF. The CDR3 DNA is TGTGCCAGCAGTCCCCCGAGGGGGATGTACAATGAGCAGTTCTTC.

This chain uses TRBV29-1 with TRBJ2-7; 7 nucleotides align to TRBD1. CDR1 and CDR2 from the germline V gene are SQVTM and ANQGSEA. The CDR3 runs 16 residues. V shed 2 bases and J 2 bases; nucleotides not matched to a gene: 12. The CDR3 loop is CSVESGRQGGTYEQYF. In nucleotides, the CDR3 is TGCAGCGTTGAAAGCGGAAGACAGGGTGGGACCTACGAGCAGTACTTC.

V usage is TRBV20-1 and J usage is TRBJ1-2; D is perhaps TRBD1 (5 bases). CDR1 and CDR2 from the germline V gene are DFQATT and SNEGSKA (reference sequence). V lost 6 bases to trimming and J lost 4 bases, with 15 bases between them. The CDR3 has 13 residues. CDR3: CSATHTQVYGYTF. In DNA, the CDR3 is TGCAGTGCCACTCATACACAGGTCTATGGCTACACCTTC.